This is a list of T cell receptor beta chains from one sample in a study of cytomegalovirus exposure and HLA in healthy donors. Sequencing used immunoSEQ multiplex PCR; TCRdb keeps in-frame clones, though not all of them. The repertoire has some 70,000 clones, roughly four fifths of them found once; the top ten carry roughly 2%. Sequencing input: PBMCs. Every receptor here comes from a young man in good health and CMV-seronegative. Both conserved end residues are part of each CDR3. The D gene is left open where the match is weak. Clone size is shown for a subset of rows, as once, few, many or a class of expanded clone.

>.|TRBD1|TRBJ2-1|TRBV7-9
TGTGCCAGCAGCTCAAAAACAACCGGGACAGGGCTCTACAATGAGCAGTTCTTC
CASSSKTTGTGLYNEQFF
>.|TRBD2|TRBJ2-1|TRBV2
TGTGCCAGCACCCAACCTAGCGGTGGGTTCTTC
CASTQPSGGFF
>few|.|TRBJ1-5|TRBV2
TGTGCCAGCAGTGATCAGGGTAGGGTGAATCAGCCCCAGCATTTT
CASSDQGRVNQPQHF
>.|.|TRBJ2-5|TRBV14
TGTGCCAGCGGCCAACGTGAGACCCAGTACTTC
CASGQRETQYF
>.|TRBD2|TRBJ2-7|TRBV30
TGTGCCTGGAGTGTATGGGGGGGCTCCTACGAGCAGTACTTC
CAWSVWGGSYEQYF
>once|.|TRBJ2-3|TRBV6-1
TGTGCCAGCACACTAGATGAGGGCCCCACAGATACGCAGTATTTT
CASTLDEGPTDTQYF
>.|TRBD2|TRBJ2-3|TRBV14
TGTGCCAGCAGCCTGCGGGGGGGCCTTTCAGCCCGTCACACAGATACGCAGTATTTT
CASSLRGGLSARHTDTQYF
>.|.|TRBJ1-1|TRBV6-6
TGTGCCAGCAGTCCCCTGGGGCAGAAGAACACTGAAGCTTTCTTT
CASSPLGQKNTEAFF
>.|.|TRBJ2-2|TRBV10-2
TGCGCCAGCAGAATAGCGGTTCCGAACACCGGGGAGCTGTTTTTT
CASRIAVPNTGELFF
>.|.|TRBJ2-6|TRBV5-4
TGTGCCAGCAGCTTGGGGGTGGGCGGGGCCAACGTCCTGACTTTC
CASSLGVGGANVLTF
>once|TRBD1|TRBJ1-2|TRBV27
TGTGCCAGCAGTTTTAGGGACAGGGGGGGCGGCTACACCTTC
CASSFRDRGGGYTF
>.|.|TRBJ2-7|TRBV15
TGTGCCACCAGCAGAGATGCGGCCAGCTCCTACGAGCAGTACTTC
CATSRDAASSYEQYF
>.|TRBD2|TRBJ2-1|TRBV4-3
TGCGCCAGCAGCCAAGGGATACAGTGGCGGGGGAGTTCCAACAATGAGCAGTTCTTC
CASSQGIQWRGSSNNEQFF
>.|TRBD2|TRBJ2-3|TRBV7-2
TGTGCCAGCAGCGGAACTAGCGGCGGTGTTGGCACAGATACGCAGTATTTT
CASSGTSGGVGTDTQYF
>once|TRBD2|TRBJ2-1|TRBV10-3
TGTGCCATCAGTGATAATCTAGCGGGAGGCGGGTACAATGAGCAGTTCTTC
CAISDNLAGGGYNEQFF
>.|.|TRBJ2-7|TRBV7-2
TGTGCCAGCAGCTTAGTAAGCCAGGGTACCTACGAGCAGTACTTC
CASSLVSQGTYEQYF
>.|TRBD2|TRBJ2-1|TRBV7-3
TGTGCCAGCAGCCCCTCTGGTAGCGGGTACAATGAGCAGTTCTTC
CASSPSGSGYNEQFF
>.|TRBD2|TRBJ2-1|TRBV29-1
TGCAGCGGAGGACTAGGGGGACTAGGAGGCGATGAGCAGTTCTTC
CSGGLGGLGGDEQFF